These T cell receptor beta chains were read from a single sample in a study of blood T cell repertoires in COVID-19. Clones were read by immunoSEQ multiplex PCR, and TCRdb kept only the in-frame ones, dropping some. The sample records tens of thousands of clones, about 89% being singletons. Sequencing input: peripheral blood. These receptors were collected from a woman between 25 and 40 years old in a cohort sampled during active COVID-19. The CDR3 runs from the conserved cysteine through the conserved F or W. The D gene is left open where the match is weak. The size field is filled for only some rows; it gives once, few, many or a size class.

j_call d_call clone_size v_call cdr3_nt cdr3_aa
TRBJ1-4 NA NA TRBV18 TGTGCCAGCTCACTTGGGATCCTCCGGGGTGAAAAACTGTTTTTT CASSLGILRGEKLFF
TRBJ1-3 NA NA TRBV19 TGTGCCAGTAGTGCAGGAACTGGAAACACCATATATTTT CASSAGTGNTIYF
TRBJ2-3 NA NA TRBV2 TGTGCCAGCTTGGCCCCCCCCGGCACAGATACGCAGTATTTT CASLAPPGTDTQYF
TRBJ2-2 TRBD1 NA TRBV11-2 TGTGCCAGCAGCTTAGATCCTCAGGGGGCGCGACACGGGGAGCTGTTTTTT CASSLDPQGARHGELFF
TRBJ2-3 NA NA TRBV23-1 TGCGCCAGCAGTCTATTACGGTCCAAAGATACGCAGTATTTT CASSLLRSKDTQYF
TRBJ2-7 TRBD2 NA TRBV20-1 TGCAGTGCTAGTAGGCCTAGCGGGAGGGCCTGGTCCTACGAGCAGTACTTC CSASRPSGRAWSYEQYF
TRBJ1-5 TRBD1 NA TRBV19 TGTGCCAGTAGTATTAAGGCAGGGGGCCAGCCCCAGCATTTT CASSIKAGGQPQHF
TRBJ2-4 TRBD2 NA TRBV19 TGTGCCAGTAGCTGGGGGGGAGCCAAAAACATTCAGTACTTC CASSWGGAKNIQYF
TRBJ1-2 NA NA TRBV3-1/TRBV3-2 TGTGCCAGCACCGAGGGTCTACTTAACTATGGCTACACCTTC CASTEGLLNYGYTF
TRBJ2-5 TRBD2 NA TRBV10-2 TGCGCCAGCAGTGGACTAGCGGGGGCCCAAGAGACCCAGTACTTC CASSGLAGAQETQYF
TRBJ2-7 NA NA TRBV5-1 TGCGCCAGCAGCTTGGGCGGGGTCAACGAGCAGTACTTC CASSLGGVNEQYF
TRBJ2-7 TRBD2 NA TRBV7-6 TGTGCCAGCAGCCAAGTAGCGGGAGGGCCGGGGTACGAGCAGTACTTC CASSQVAGGPGYEQYF
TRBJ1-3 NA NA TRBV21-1 TGTGCCAGCAGCAAAGGAGCGTACAACAGGGGGCCCGATGACACCATATATTTT CASSKGAYNRGPDDTIYF
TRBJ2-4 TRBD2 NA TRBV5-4 TGTGCCAGCAGTTTCTTAAGCGGGAGTAGGAACATTCAGTACTTC CASSFLSGSRNIQYF
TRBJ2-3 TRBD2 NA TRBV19 TGTGCCAGTAGTATCCATCGCGGGGGGGTCCCAGATACGCAGTATTTT CASSIHRGGVPDTQYF
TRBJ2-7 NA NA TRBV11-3 TGTGCCAGCAGCTTCGGGAGCTACGAGCAGTACTTC CASSFGSYEQYF
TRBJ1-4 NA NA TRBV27 TGTGCCAGCACAACGAGGGGGATGTGGGGTGAAAAACTGTTTTTT CASTTRGMWGEKLFF
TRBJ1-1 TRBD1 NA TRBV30 TGTGCCTGGAGGCCGGGACAGGAGGAAGCTTTCTTT CAWRPGQEEAFF
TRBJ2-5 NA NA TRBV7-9 TGTGCCAGCACCTTAGGTCGGGGTGGTCAAGAGACCCAGTACTTC CASTLGRGGQETQYF
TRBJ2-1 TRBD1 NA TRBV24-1 TGTGCCACCAGTGATTGGACCCCCGGGACAGGGGACAATGAGCAGTTCTTC CATSDWTPGTGDNEQFF
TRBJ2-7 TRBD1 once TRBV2 TGTGCCAGCAGTTCAGGGGGTGCGAACGAGCAGTACTTC CASSSGGANEQYF
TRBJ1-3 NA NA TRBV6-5 TGTGCCAGTGTTTACTCTGGAAACACCATATATTTT CASVYSGNTIYF
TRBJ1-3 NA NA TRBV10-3 TGTGCCACCGGGATCATTGGAAACACCATATATTTT CATGIIGNTIYF
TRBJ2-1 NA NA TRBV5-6 TGTGCCAGCAGCACTAGCTTTGGTGAGCAGTTCTTC CASSTSFGEQFF
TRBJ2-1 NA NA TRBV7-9 TGTGCCTACGGACAGTACTACAATGAGCAGTTCTTC CAYGQYYNEQFF
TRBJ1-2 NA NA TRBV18 TGTGCCAGCTCACCACAGCCAGGACAATACCACTATGGCTACACCTTC CASSPQPGQYHYGYTF
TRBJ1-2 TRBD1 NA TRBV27 TGTGCCAGCAGTCCGACGACAGGGGAGAACTATGGCTACACCTTC CASSPTTGENYGYTF
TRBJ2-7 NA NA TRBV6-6 TGTGCCAGCAGTTACGCGGGACAGTGGAACGAGCAGTACTTC CASSYAGQWNEQYF
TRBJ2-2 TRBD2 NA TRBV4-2 TGTGCCAGCAGCCAAGATCGGGGGAGCGGGAGGGGCACCGGGGAGCTGTTTTTT CASSQDRGSGRGTGELFF
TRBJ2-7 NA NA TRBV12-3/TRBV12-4 TGTGCCAGCAGTCCTGGACTTGCCTACGAGCAGTACTTC CASSPGLAYEQYF
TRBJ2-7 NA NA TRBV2 TGTGCCAGCAGGCCTGCCGGGAAGACCTACGAGCAGTACTTC CASRPAGKTYEQYF
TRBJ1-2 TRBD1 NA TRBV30 TGTGCCTGCTCATCTAGGACAGGGGTAGCTGGCTACACCTTC CACSSRTGVAGYTF
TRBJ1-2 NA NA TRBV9 TGTGCCAGCAGCGTAGCTAGGGCGGGTGGCTACACCTTC CASSVARAGGYTF
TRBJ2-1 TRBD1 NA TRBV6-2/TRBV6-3 TGTGCCAGCAGTTACTCCCAGGGGGCGCGTGAGCAGTTCTTC CASSYSQGAREQFF
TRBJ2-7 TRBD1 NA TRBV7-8 TGTGCCAGCAGCTTAACCCAAGCGCCCAGACAGGGCAGTCTCCTACGAAGGTACTTC CASSLTQAPRQGSLLRRYF
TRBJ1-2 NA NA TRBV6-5 TGTGCCAGCAGTTACTTGGTCGGGACACCTAACTATGGCTACACCTTC CASSYLVGTPNYGYTF
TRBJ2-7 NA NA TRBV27 TGTGCCAGCAGTTCACGTCTTGACAGATACGAGCAGTACTTC CASSSRLDRYEQYF
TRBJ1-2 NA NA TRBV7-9 TGTGCCAGCAGCTCAGCCTCCAGGGGCTACACCTTC CASSSASRGYTF
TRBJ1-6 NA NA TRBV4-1 TGCGCCAGCAGCCTTCGTGGGGGGAGCTCCTATAATTCACCCCTCCACTTT CASSLRGGSSYNSPLHF
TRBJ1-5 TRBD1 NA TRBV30 TGTGCCTGGAGTCCACAGGGGGTCGAACCCCAGCATTTT CAWSPQGVEPQHF